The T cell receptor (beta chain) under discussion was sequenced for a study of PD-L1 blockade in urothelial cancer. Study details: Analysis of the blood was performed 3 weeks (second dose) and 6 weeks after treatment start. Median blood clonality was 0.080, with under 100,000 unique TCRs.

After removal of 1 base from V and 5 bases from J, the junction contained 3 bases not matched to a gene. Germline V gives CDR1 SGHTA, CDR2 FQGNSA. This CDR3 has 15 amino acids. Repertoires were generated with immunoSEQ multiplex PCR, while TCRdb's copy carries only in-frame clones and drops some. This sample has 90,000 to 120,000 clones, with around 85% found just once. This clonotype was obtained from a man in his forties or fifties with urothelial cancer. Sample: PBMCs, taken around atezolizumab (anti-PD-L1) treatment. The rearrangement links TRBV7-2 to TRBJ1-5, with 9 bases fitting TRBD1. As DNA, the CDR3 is TGTGCCAGCAGCTTAGGGGACAGGGATCATCAGCCCCAGCATTTT. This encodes CASSLGDRDHQPQHF.